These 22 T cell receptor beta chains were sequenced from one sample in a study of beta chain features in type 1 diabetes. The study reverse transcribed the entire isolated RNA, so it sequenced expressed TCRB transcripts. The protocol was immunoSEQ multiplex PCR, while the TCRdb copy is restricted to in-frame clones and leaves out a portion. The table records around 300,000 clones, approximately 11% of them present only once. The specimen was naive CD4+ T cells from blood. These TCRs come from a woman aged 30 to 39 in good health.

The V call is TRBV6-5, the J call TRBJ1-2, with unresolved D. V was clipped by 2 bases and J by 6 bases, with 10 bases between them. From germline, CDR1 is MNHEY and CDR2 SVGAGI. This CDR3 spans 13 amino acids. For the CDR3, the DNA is TGTGCCAGCAGTTACGAGGCAGCAGATGGCTACACCTTC. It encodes CASSYEAADGYTF.

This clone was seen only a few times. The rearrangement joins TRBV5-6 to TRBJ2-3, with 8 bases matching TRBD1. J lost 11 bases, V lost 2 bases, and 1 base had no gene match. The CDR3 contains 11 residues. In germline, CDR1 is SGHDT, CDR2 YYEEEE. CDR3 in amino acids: CASSLQGGQYF. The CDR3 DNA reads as TGTGCCAGCAGCTTACAGGGGGGGCAGTATTTT. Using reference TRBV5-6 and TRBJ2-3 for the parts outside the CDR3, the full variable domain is DAGVTQSPTHLIKTRGQQVTLRCSPKSGHDTVSWYQQALGQGPQFIFQYYEEEERQRGNFPDRFSGHQFPNYSSELNVNALLLGDSALYLCASSLQGGQYFGPGTRLTVL.

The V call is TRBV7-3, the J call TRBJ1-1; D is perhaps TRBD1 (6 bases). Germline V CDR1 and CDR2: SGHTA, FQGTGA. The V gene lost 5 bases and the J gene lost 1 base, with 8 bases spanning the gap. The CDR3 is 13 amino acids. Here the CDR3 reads CASSPTGNTEAFF. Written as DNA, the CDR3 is TGTGCCAGCAGCCCGACAGGGAACACTGAAGCTTTCTTT.

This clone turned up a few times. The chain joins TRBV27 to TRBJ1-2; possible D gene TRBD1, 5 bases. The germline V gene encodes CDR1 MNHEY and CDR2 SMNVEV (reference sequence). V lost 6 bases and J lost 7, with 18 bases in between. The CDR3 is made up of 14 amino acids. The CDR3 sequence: CASRGLGLYGGYTF. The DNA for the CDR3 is TGTGCCAGCAGAGGGCTGGGACTTTACGGTGGCTACACCTTC.

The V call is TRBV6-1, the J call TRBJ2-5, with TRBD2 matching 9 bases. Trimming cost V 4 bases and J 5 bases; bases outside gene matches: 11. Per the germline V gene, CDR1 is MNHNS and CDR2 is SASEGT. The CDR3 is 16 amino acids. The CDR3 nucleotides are TGTGCCAGCAGTGTCGGGAGATCTAGCGGGACTGAGACCCAGTACTTC. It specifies CASSVGRSSGTETQYF.

The chain's CDR3 is CASSERGDGNTIYF. The CDR3 DNA is TGTGCCAGCAGTGAACGCGGGGATGGAAACACCATATATTTT. V and J are TRBV2 and TRBJ1-3; D remains ambiguous. This CDR3 contains 14 residues. Germline lookup yields CDR1 SNHLY and CDR2 FYNNEI. V shed 2 bases and J shed 3 bases, with 8 bases lying between them.

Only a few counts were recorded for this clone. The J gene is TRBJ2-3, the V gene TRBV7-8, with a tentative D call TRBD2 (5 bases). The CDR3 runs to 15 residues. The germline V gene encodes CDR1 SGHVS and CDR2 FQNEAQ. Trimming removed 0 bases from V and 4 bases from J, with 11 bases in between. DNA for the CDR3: TGTGCCAGCAGCTTAGCGACCAGAGGGCCAGATACGCAGTATTTT. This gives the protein CASSLATRGPDTQYF.

In nucleotides, the CDR3 is TGTGCCAGCAGCTTGATGCGTCTTCTCAATGAGCAGTTCTTC. Protein: CASSLMRLLNEQFF. This rearrangement joins TRBV5-6 to TRBJ2-1; D ambiguous. The CDR3 extends over 14 amino acids. Per germline, CDR1 SGHDT and CDR2 YYEEEE. The V and J ends lost 1 base and 6 bases respectively, with 11 bases between them.

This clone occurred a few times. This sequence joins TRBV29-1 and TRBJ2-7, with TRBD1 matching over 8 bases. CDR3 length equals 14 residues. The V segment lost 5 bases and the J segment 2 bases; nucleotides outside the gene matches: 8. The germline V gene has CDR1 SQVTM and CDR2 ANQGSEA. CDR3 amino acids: CSVIRARGPYEQYF. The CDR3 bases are TGCAGCGTTATCAGGGCCAGGGGGCCCTACGAGCAGTACTTC.

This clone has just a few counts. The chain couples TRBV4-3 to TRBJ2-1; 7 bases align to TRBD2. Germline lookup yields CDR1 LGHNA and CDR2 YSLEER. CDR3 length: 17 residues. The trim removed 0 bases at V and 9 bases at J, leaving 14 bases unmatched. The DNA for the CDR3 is TGCGCCAGCAGCCAAGAATGGAATTGGCGGGAGTTAATTGAGCAGTTCTTC. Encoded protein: CASSQEWNWRELIEQFF.

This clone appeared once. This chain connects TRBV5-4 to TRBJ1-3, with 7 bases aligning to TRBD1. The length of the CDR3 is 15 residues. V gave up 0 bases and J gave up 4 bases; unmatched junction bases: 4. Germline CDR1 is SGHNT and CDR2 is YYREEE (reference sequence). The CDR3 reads CASSLAGTAGNTIYF. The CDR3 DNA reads TGTGCCAGCAGCTTGGCCGGGACAGCGGGAAACACCATATATTTT.

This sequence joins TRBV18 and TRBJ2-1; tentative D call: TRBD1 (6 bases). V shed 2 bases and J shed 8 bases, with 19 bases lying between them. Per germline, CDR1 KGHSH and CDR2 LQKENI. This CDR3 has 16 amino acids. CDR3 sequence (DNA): TGTGCCAGCTCACCAAGGGACACGAGAGGTGGGGATGAGCAGTTCTTC. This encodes CASSPRDTRGGDEQFF.

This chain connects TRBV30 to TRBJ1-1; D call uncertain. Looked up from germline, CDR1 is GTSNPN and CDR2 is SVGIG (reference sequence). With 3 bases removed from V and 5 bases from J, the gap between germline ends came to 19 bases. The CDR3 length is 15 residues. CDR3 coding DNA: TGTGCCTGGAGCTCGGGGTCTGGACGGTGGACTGAAGCTTTCTTT. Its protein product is CAWSSGSGRWTEAFF.

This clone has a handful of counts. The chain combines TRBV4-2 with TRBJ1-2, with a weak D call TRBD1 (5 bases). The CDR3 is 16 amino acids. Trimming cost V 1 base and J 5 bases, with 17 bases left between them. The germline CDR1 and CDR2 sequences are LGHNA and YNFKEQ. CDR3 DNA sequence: TGTGCCAGCAGCCAAGCTGCGGGGGGAGGATCTTATGGCTACACCTTC. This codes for CASSQAAGGGSYGYTF.

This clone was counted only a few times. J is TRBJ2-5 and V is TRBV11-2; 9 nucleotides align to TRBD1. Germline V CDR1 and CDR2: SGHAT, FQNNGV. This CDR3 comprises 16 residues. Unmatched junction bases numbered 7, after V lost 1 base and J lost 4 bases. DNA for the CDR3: TGTGCCAGCAGCTTAGCTCGGGACAGGGAGTCAGAGACCCAGTACTTC. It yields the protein CASSLARDRESETQYF. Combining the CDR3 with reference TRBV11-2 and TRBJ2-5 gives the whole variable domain EAGVAQSPRYKIIEKRQSVAFWCNPISGHATLYWYQQILGQGPKLLIQFQNNGVVDDSQLPKDRFSAERLKGVDSTLKIQPAKLEDSAVYLCASSLARDRESETQYFGPGTRLLVL.

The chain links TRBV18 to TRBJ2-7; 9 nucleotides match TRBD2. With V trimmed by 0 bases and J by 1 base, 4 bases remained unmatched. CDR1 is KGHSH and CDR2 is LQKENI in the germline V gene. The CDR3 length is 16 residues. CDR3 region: CASSPPSSGASYEQYF. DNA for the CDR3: TGTGCCAGCTCACCACCGTCTAGCGGGGCTTCCTACGAGCAGTACTTC.

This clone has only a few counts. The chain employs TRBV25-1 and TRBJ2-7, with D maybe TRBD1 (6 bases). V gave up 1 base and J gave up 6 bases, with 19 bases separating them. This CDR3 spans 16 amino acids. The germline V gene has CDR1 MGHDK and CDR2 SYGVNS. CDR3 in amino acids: CASSELGSSRGSEQYF. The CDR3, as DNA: TGTGCCAGCAGTGAATTAGGGAGTTCAAGGGGGTCCGAGCAGTACTTC.

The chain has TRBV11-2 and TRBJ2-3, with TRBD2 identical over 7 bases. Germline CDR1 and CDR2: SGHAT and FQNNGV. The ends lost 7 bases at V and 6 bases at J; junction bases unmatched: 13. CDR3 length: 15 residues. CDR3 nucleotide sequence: TGTGCCAGCACTAAACGGGATAAACTAGCGGATACGCAGTATTTT. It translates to CASTKRDKLADTQYF. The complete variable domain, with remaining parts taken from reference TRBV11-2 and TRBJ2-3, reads EAGVAQSPRYKIIEKRQSVAFWCNPISGHATLYWYQQILGQGPKLLIQFQNNGVVDDSQLPKDRFSAERLKGVDSTLKIQPAKLEDSAVYLCASTKRDKLADTQYFGPGTRLTVL.

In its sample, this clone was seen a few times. CDR3 DNA sequence: TGTGCCAGCAGCCCATCTACGGTTCTCAAGCCTGGGGCCAACGTCCTGACTTTC. Protein product: CASSPSTVLKPGANVLTF. The chain is built from TRBV7-3 and TRBJ2-6; no definite D call. The CDR3 totals 18 residues. V lost 5 bases to trimming and J lost 2 bases, with 19 bases between them. Germline V gene data show CDR1 as SGHTA and CDR2 as FQGTGA. The whole variable domain, filled in from reference TRBV7-3 and TRBJ2-6, reads GAGVSQTPSNKVTEKGKYVELRCDPISGHTALYWYRQSLGQGPEFLIYFQGTGAADDSGLPNDRFFAVRPEGSVSTLKIQRTERGDSAVYLCASSPSTVLKPGANVLTFGAGSRLTVL.

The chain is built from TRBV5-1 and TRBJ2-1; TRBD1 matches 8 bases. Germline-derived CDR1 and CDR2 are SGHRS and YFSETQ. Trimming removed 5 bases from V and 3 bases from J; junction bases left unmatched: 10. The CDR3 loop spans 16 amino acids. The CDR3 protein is CASRNVDRGLYNEQFF. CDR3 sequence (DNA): TGCGCCAGCAGGAACGTCGACAGGGGTCTCTACAATGAGCAGTTCTTC.

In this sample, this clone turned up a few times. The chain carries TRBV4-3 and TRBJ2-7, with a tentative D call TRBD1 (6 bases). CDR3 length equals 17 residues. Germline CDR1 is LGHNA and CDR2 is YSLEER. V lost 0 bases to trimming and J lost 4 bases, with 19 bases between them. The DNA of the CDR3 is TGCGCCAGCAGCCAAGAATTAAGGACAGCAGATAAATACGAGCAGTACTTC. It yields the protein CASSQELRTADKYEQYF.

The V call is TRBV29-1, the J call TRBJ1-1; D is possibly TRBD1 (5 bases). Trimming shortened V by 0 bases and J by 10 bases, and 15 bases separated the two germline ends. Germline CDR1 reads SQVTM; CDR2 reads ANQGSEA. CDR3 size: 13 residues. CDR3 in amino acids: CSVEETRGGGAFF. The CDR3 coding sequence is TGCAGCGTTGAAGAGACCCGGGGGGGAGGAGCTTTCTTT.